The entry that follows covers one TCR beta chain sequence. This entry is derived from a study of blood T cell repertoires in COVID-19. Turning to the study itself: From the United States, Italy and Spain came samples of acute and convalescent COVID-19. From T cells, B-cell-depleted T cells, or PBMCs came the material, which was cDNA or gDNA.

The method was immunoSEQ multiplex PCR; TCRdb's version includes in-frame clones alone and lacks a portion of them. The sample lists some 150,000 clones, more than 80% occurring once. The CDR3 sequence is 14 residues long. Germline CDR1 is SGHRS and CDR2 is YFSETQ. With V trimmed by 4 bases and J by 5 bases, 6 bases remained unmatched. This sequence originates from a man between 60 and 70 years old with acute or convalescent COVID-19. V and J are TRBV5-1 and TRBJ1-5, with 7 bases identical to TRBD1. Sequenced input: peripheral blood. The CDR3: CASSPDRNDQPQHF. CDR3 coding DNA: TGCGCCAGCAGCCCGGACAGGAATGATCAGCCCCAGCATTTT.